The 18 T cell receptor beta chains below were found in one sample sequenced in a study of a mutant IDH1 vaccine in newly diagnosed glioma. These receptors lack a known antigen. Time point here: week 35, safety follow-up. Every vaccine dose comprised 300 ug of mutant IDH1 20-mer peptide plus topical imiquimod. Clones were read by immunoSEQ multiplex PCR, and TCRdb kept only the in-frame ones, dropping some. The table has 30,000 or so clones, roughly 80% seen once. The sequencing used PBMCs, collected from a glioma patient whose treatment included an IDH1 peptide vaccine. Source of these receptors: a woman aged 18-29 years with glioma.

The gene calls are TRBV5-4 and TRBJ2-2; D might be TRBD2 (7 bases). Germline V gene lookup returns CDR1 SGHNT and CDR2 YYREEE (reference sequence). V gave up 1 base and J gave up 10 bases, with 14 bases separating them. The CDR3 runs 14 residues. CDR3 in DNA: TGTGCCAGCAGCTTGTGGGGGGGCTACGAGGAGCTGTTTTTT. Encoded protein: CASSLWGGYEELFF.

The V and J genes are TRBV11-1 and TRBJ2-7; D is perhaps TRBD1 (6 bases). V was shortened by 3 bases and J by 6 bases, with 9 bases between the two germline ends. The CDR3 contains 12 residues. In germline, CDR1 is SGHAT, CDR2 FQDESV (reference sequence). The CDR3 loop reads CASSFQGGEQYF. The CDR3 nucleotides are TGTGCCAGCAGCTTCCAAGGGGGCGAGCAGTACTTC.

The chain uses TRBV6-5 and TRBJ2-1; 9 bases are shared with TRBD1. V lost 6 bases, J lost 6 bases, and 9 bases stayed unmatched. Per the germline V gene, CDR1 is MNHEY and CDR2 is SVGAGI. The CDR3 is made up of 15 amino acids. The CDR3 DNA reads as TGTGCCAGCAGAATGACAGGGGGAGTGGGCAATGAGCAGTTCTTC. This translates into CASRMTGGVGNEQFF.

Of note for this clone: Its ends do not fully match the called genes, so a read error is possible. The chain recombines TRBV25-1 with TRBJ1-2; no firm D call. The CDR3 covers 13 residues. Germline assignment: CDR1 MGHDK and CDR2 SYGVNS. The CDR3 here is CASSDATVRSFFF. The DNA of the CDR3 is TGTGCCAGCAGCGACGCTACGGTGAGGTCCTTCTTCTTC.

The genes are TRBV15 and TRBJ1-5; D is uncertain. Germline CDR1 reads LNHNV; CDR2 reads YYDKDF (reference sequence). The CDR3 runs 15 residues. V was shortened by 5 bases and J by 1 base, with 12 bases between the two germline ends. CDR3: CATSRWDRSNQPQHF. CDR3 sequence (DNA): TGTGCCACCAGCCGGTGGGATCGAAGCAATCAGCCCCAGCATTTT.

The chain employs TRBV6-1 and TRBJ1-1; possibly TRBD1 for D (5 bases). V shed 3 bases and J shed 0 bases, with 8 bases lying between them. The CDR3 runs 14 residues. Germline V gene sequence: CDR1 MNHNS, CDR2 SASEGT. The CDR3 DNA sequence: TGTGCCAGCAGTGATATGGGACTGAACACTGAAGCTTTCTTT. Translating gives CASSDMGLNTEAFF.

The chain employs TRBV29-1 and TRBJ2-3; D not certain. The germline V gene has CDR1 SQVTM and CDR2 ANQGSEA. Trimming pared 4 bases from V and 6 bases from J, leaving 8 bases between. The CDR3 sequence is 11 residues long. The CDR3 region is CSVGHLDTQYF. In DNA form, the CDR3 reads TGCAGCGTTGGACATCTGGATACGCAGTATTTT.

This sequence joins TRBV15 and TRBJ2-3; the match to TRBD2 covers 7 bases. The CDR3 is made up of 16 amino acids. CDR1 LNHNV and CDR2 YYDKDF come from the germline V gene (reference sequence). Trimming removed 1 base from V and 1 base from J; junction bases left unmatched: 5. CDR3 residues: CATSRADAGGTDTQYF. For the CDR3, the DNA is TGTGCCACCAGCAGAGCCGATGCGGGGGGCACAGATACGCAGTATTTT. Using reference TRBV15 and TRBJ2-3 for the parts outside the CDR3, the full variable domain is DAMVIQNPRYQVTQFGKPVTLSCSQTLNHNVMYWYQQKSSQAPKLLFHYYDKDFNNEADTPDNFQSRRPNTSFCFLDIRSPGLGDTAMYLCATSRADAGGTDTQYFGPGTRLTVL.

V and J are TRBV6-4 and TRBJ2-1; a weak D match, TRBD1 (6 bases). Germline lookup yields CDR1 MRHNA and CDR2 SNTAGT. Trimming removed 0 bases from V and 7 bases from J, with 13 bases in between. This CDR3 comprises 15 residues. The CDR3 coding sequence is TGTGCCAGCAGTGACTCGGGGGCTAGGTTAAATGAGCAGTTCTTC. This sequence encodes CASSDSGARLNEQFF.

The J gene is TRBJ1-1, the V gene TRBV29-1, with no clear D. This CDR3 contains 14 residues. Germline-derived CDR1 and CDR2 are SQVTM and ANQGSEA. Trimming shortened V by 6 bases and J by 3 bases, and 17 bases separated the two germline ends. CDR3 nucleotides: TGCAGCGTCCACCAAATCCGGTGGGACACTGAAGCTTTCTTT. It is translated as CSVHQIRWDTEAFF.

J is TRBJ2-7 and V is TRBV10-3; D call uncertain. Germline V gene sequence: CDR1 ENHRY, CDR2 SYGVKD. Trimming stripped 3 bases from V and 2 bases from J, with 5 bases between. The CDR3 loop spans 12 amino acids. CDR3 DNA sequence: TGTGCCATCAGTGATGGCCCCTACGAGCAGTACTTC. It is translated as CAISDGPYEQYF.

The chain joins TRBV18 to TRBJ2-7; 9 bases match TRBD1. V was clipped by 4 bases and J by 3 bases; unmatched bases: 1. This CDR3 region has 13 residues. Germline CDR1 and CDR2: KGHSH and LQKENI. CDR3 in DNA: TGTGCCAGCTCACGGACAGGGGACTACGAGCAGTACTTC. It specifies CASSRTGDYEQYF.

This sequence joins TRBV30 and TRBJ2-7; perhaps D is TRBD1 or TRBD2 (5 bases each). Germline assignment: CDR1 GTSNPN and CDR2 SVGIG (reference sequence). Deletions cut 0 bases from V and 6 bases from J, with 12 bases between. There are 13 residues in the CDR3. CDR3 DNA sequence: TGTGCCTGGAGTGTCCCCGGGGCGCGCGAGCAGTACTTC. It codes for CAWSVPGAREQYF.

The CDR3 sequence is CSVGRTGDGKTQYF. The CDR3 DNA is TGCAGCGTTGGCAGGACAGGGGACGGAAAGACCCAGTACTTC. The chain joins TRBV29-1 to TRBJ2-5; 9 nucleotides match TRBD1. This CDR3 is 14 amino acids long. Per germline, CDR1 SQVTM and CDR2 ANQGSEA. The trim removed 4 bases at V and 6 bases at J, leaving 9 bases unmatched.

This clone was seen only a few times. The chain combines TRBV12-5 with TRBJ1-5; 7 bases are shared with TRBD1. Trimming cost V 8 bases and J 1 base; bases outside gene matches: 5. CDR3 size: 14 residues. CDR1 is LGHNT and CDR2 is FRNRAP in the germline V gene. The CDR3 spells CASNRGSSNQPQHF. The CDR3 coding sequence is TGTGCTAGTAACAGGGGATCGAGCAATCAGCCCCAGCATTTT.

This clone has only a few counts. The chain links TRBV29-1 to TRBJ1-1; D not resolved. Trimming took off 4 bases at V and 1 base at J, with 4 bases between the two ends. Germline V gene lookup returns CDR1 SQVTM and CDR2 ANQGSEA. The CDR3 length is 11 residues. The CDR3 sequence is CSVVSNTEAFF. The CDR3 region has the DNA TGCAGCGTTGTATCGAACACTGAAGCTTTCTTT.

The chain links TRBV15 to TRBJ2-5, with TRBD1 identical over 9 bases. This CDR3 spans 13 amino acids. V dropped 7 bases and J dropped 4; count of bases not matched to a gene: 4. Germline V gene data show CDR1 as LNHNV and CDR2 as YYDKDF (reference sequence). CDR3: CATTDRGVETQYF. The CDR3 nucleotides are TGTGCCACCACTGACAGGGGGGTAGAGACCCAGTACTTC.

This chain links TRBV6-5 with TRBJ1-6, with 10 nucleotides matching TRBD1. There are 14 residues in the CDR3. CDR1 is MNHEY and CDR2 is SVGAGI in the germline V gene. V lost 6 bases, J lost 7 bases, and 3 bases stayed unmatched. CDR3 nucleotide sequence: TGTGCCAGCAGCAGGGGACAGGGGAATTCACCCCTCCACTTT. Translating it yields CASSRGQGNSPLHF.